This T cell receptor (beta chain) derives from a study of identical twins. Study-level points and caveats: Out-of-frame beta chain sequences displayed weaker excess sharing between twins.

TCRdb re-called the 5' RACE reads with MiXCR, one entry per CDR3 protein. Of about 280,000 distinct CDR3 sequences listed, 8% to 9% are singletons. The V end lost 0 bases, the J end lost 7 bases, and 15 bases lay between the germline ends. CDR1 is LNHNV and CDR2 is YYDKDF in the germline V gene (reference sequence). The CDR3 covers 16 residues. With no exceptions, donors were healthy Caucasians. This clonotype was picked up a small number of times. The antigen remains undetermined. These same data were also listed under a study on yellow fever vaccine responses in identical twins.

The chain recombines TRBV15 with TRBJ2-2; no clear D gene. The sequenced sample consisted of memory (CD45RO+) T cells sorted from blood. The clonotype originates from a woman aged 18-35 years in good health. The CDR3 bases are TGTGCCACCAGCAGAGATCTGGAAAGGGATGGCGGGGAGCTGTTTTTT. This translates into CATSRDLERDGGELFF.